The sequence of this T cell receptor (beta chain) was determined in a study of long-term antiretroviral therapy in people with HIV. Study results and limitations: Clones that had undergone expansion before ART dominated the repertoire at all time points. When set beside controls, HIV repertoires had CDR3 length ranges that were narrower. Despite increasing after ART, diversity remained lower than that of transplant donor controls.

The assay used was immunoSEQ (version v3.0), run at survey level. Assay used: immunoSEQ multiplex PCR; TCRdb lists only in-frame clones, some missing. The sample includes around 12,000 clones, about 74% of them seen just once. As for this clone: Its cognate antigen is unknown.

Specimen: unsorted PBMCs, collected 0.5 years before starting antiretroviral therapy. The TCR sequence derives from a woman aged 35 to 49 with HIV.

CDR3: CASSQGLAVGYEQYF. The CDR3 nucleotides are TGCGCCAGCAGCCAAGGTCTAGCGGTAGGCTACGAGCAGTACTTC. The chain employs TRBV4-3 and TRBJ2-7; 7 positions match TRBD2. CDR3 length equals 15 residues. The germline CDR1 and CDR2 sequences are LGHNA and YSLEER. V lost 1 base, J lost 3 bases, and 6 bases stayed unmatched.